The table lists the clone carrying this T cell receptor (beta chain) with a few counts. Its specificity is unknown. The data stem from a study of T-cell memory formation after mild COVID-19. Turning to the study itself: Largely, TCR clusters stayed within a single donor.

General study findings and limits: Memory cells collected pre-infection included some clones that later responded, suggesting cross-reactive memory joined.

TCRdb called the 5' RACE reads again in MiXCR, with one record for every CDR3 protein. The repertoire holds about half a million distinct CDR3 sequences, with approximately 18% as singletons. The clonotype was recovered from an adult woman who had mild COVID-19 (a few samples of this study predate the infection). Cell type and time point are not known. Sequencing was done on a sample of PBMCs or a T cell subset sorted from them (not recorded which).

This CDR3 reads CASRITSGSGEQYF. The CDR3 bases are TGTGCCAGTAGAATTACTAGCGGGAGCGGCGAGCAGTACTTC. V and J are TRBV19 and TRBJ2-7; 11 bases align to TRBD2. Germline V gene lookup returns CDR1 LNHDA and CDR2 SQIVND (reference sequence). The V gene end was trimmed by 6 bases and the J gene end by 6 bases; junction bases not matched to a gene: 7. The CDR3 extends over 14 amino acids. Filled out from reference TRBV19 and TRBJ2-7, the complete variable domain reads DGGITQSPKYLFRKEGQNVTLSCEQNLNHDAMYWYRQDPGQGLRLIYYSQIVNDFQKGDIAEGYSVSREKKESFPLTVTSAQKNPTAFYLCASRITSGSGEQYFGPGTRLTVT.